This T cell receptor beta chain was identified during a study of cytomegalovirus exposure and HLA in healthy donors. The study, taken as a whole, reports: Association of a missense DCLRE1C variant with TCR beta V- and J-gene trimming was reported in a later analysis. Analysis performed later found roughly 17,000 TCR beta sequences associated with HLA alleles at 0.05 false discovery rate.

It was with 60 Vbeta and 13 Jbeta primers that the PCR ran. Sequencing used immunoSEQ multiplex PCR; TCRdb keeps in-frame clones, though not all of them. The sample includes approximately 85,000 clones, about 80% of them seen just once. Germline CDR1 reads SSHAT; CDR2 reads FNYEAQ (reference sequence). CDR3 size: 14 residues. For this clone: Its cognate antigen is unknown. At one end the junction does not follow the germline gene, possibly because of a read error.

The origin of this receptor is a man aged 45 to 65 in good health and CMV-seropositive. Sequencing input: PBMCs. The chain recombines TRBV7-7 with TRBJ2-5, with D perhaps TRBD1 (6 bases). CDR3 region: CASSFQGIDQTQYF. Here the CDR3 DNA reads TGTGCTAGCAGCTTCCAGGGGATTGACCAGACCCAGTACTTC.